There are a few counts of the clone carrying this T cell receptor beta chain. Its antigen is still unknown. Treatment defined: some 20 received Ad26.COV2.S at low or high dose, single or two shots; 5 received placebo; per-sample allocation not given. Material that was analyzed had been drawn on day 63 after the first vaccine or placebo injection. The individual, an adult aged 18-55 years, was a donor in Boston. The CDR3 runs 14 residues. The trim removed 4 bases at V and 3 bases at J, leaving 5 bases unmatched. In germline, CDR1 is SEHNR, CDR2 FQNEAQ (reference sequence). The sample comes from a study of Ad26.COV2.S vaccination and SARS-CoV-2 variants. Study outcomes and limitations: Comparable non-spike TCR breadth was observed in vaccine and placebo recipients. Substantial breadth was reported for post-vaccination spike-specific CD8+ and CD4+ T cells.

Clones were read by immunoSEQ multiplex PCR, and TCRdb kept only the in-frame ones, dropping some. The table lists about 350,000 clones, around 90% of them singletons. This material consisted of peripheral blood, taken in a trial of Ad26.COV2.S vaccine versus placebo. V gene TRBV7-9 combines with J gene TRBJ2-7, with 8 bases matching TRBD1. This receptor was identified in a person aged 18-60 years who received the Ad26.COV2.S COVID-19 vaccine or a placebo. The CDR3 is CASSSRDRFYEQYF. CDR3 in DNA: TGTGCCAGCAGCTCCCGGGACAGGTTCTACGAGCAGTACTTC.